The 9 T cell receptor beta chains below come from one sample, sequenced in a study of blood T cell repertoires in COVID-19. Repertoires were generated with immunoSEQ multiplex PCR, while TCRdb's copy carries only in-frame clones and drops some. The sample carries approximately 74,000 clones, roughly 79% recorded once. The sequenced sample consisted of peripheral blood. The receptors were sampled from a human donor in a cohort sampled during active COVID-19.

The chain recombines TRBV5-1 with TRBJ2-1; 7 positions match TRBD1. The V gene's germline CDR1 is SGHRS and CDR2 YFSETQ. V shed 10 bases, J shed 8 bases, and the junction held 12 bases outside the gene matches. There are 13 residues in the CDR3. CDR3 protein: CASNRGSVDEQFF. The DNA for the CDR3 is TGCGCCTCGAACAGGGGATCGGTCGATGAGCAGTTCTTC.

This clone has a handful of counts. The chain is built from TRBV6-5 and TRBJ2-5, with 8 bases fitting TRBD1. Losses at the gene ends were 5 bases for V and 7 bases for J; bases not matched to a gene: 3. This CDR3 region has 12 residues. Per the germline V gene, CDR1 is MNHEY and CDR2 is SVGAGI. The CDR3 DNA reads TGTGCCAGCAGTAACACAGGGGGGACCCAGTACTTC. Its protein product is CASSNTGGTQYF.

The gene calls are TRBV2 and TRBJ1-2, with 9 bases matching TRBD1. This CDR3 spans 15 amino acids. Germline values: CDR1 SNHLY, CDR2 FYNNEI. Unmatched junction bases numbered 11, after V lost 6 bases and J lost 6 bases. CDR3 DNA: TGTGCCAGCAGGGCCCAAACCGGGACAGGGAATGGCTACACCTTC. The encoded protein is CASRAQTGTGNGYTF.

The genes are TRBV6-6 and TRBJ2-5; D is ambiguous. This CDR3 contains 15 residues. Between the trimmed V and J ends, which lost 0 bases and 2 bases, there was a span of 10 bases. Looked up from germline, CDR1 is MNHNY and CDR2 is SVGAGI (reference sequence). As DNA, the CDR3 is TGTGCCAGCAGTTACTCGAGAGGCCAGCAAGAGACCCAGTACTTC. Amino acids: CASSYSRGQQETQYF.

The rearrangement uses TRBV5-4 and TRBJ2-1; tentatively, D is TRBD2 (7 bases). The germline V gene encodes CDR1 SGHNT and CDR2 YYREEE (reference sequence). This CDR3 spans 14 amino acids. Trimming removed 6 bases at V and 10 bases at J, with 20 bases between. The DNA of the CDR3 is TGTGCCAGCACTGCGGGGGCCCCTTCCATGGAGCAGTTCTTC. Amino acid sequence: CASTAGAPSMEQFF.

The CDR3 sequence: CSVDRGRGSNTGELFF. CDR3 bases: TGCAGCGTTGATCGGGGGCGGGGGTCGAACACCGGGGAGCTGTTTTTT. The genes are TRBV29-1 and TRBJ2-2, with D possibly TRBD2 on 7 matching bases. This CDR3 region has 16 residues. Germline V gene data show CDR1 as SQVTM and CDR2 as ANQGSEA. Trimming removed 3 bases at V and 0 bases at J, with 14 bases between.

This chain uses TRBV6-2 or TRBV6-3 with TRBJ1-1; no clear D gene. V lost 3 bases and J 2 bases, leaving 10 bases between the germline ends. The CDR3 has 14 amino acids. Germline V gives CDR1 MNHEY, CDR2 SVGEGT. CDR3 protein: CASSYGRANTEAFF. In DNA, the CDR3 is TGTGCCAGCAGTTATGGGCGGGCCAACACTGAAGCTTTCTTT.

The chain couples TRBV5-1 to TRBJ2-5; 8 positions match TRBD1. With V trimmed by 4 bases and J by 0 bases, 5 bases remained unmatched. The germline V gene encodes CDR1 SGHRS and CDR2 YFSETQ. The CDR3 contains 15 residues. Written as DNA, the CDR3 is TGCGCCAGCAGCATGACAGGGGCGTACCAAGAGACCCAGTACTTC. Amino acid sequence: CASSMTGAYQETQYF.

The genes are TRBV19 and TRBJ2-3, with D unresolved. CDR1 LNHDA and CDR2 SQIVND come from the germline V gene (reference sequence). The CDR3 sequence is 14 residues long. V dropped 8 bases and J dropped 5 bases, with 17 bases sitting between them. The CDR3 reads CASGALRYGDTQYF. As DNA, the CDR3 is TGTGCCAGTGGAGCGCTCCGATATGGAGATACGCAGTATTTT.